These 5 T cell receptor beta chains originate from one sample sequenced in a study of T cell repertoires in ileal Crohn's disease. This table comes from immunoSEQ multiplex PCR, and its TCRdb copy is limited to in-frame clones, with some not included. In the table there are 12,000 to 15,000 clones, approximately 78% of which are singletons. The sequenced sample consisted of ileal tissue. The receptors derive from an adult with Crohn's disease.

The chain has TRBV5-1 and TRBJ2-5; D gene ambiguous. Deletions cut 4 bases from V and 2 bases from J, with 6 bases between. The CDR3 has 12 residues. Germline loops: CDR1 SGHRS, CDR2 YFSETQ. CDR3 in DNA: TGCGCCAGCAGCCCGTATCAAGAGACCCAGTACTTC. As protein: CASSPYQETQYF.

V usage is TRBV10-3 and J usage is TRBJ2-3; 7 nucleotides align to TRBD1. CDR3 length: 14 amino acids. V was clipped by 10 bases and J by 1 base; unmatched bases: 8. Germline-derived CDR1 and CDR2 are ENHRY and SYGVKD. This CDR3 is CATSGTAGTDTQYF. The CDR3 DNA reads TGTGCCACGAGTGGGACAGCCGGCACAGATACGCAGTATTTT.

The chain employs TRBV5-1 and TRBJ2-2; D remains unclear. V was cut by 3 bases and J by 6 bases, with 9 bases left in between. This CDR3 has 13 residues. The germline V gene has CDR1 SGHRS and CDR2 YFSETQ. The CDR3 protein is CASSSDNPGELFF. CDR3 DNA: TGCGCCAGCAGCTCAGACAACCCCGGGGAGCTGTTTTTT.

V is TRBV27 and J is TRBJ2-5; TRBD2 matches 13 bases. The CDR3 sequence is 15 residues long. J was trimmed by 6 bases and V by 5 bases; bases with no gene match: 6. Germline V gives CDR1 MNHEY, CDR2 SMNVEV (reference sequence). This CDR3 is CASSPRTSGRKTQYF. The CDR3 nucleotides are TGTGCCAGCAGTCCGAGGACTAGCGGGAGAAAGACCCAGTACTTC.

The chain couples TRBV6-1 to TRBJ2-7, with 10 bases that match TRBD2. This CDR3 is 14 amino acids long. Trimming cost V 2 bases and J 7 bases; bases outside gene matches: 5. In germline, CDR1 is MNHNS, CDR2 SASEGT. CDR3 residues: CASSERAGGWEQYF. The CDR3 DNA follows: TGTGCCAGCAGTGAACGAGCGGGGGGGTGGGAGCAGTACTTC.